Each of the 7 T cell receptor beta chains below was sequenced from the same sample in a study of blood T cell repertoires in COVID-19. The protocol was immunoSEQ multiplex PCR, while the TCRdb copy is restricted to in-frame clones and leaves out a portion. The table lists approximately 92,000 clones, around 83% of them singletons. Material for sequencing was peripheral blood. These receptors were obtained from an older woman in a cohort sampled during active or convalescent COVID-19.

The gene calls are TRBV2 and TRBJ2-5; 7 bases are shared with TRBD1. J was trimmed by 5 bases and V by 7 bases; bases with no gene match: 7. There are 13 residues in the CDR3. CDR1 and CDR2 from the germline V gene are SNHLY and FYNNEI. The CDR3 loop is CASTGQAGETQYF. CDR3 bases: TGTGCCAGCACCGGACAGGCAGGGGAGACCCAGTACTTC.

V is TRBV3-1 (or the pseudogene TRBV3-2) and J is TRBJ2-1; D remains unclear. Germline V CDR1 and CDR2: LGHDT, YNNKEL (reference sequence). The V and J ends lost 1 base and 9 bases respectively, with 7 bases between them. This CDR3 region has 12 residues. The CDR3 spells CASSQVNSEQFF. In DNA form, the CDR3 reads TGTGCCAGCAGCCAAGTCAATTCTGAGCAGTTCTTC.

This clone was counted once. V is TRBV2 and J is TRBJ2-5; no reliable D call. V lost 2 bases and J 2 bases, leaving 9 bases between the germline ends. Germline V gene sequence: CDR1 SNHLY, CDR2 FYNNEI. This CDR3 is 14 amino acids long. The CDR3 sequence: CASSESPFQETQYF. The CDR3 DNA sequence: TGTGCCAGCAGTGAATCTCCGTTTCAAGAGACCCAGTACTTC.

This chain links TRBV7-8 with TRBJ2-2, with no clear D. V was trimmed by 3 bases and J by 13 bases, leaving 15 bases between them. The CDR3 contains 13 residues. Germline CDR1 SGHVS, CDR2 FQNEAQ. CDR3 protein: CASSLGLTVGLFF. DNA of the CDR3: TGTGCCAGCAGCTTGGGCCTAACGGTCGGGCTGTTTTTT.

In DNA, the CDR3 is TGTGCCAGCAGTTACTCGGGACTAGCGGAGGTCTACGAGCAGTACTTC. This encodes CASSYSGLAEVYEQYF. This rearrangement joins TRBV6-5 to TRBJ2-7, with 11 nucleotides matching TRBD2. V was pared by 0 bases and J by 3 bases, with 4 bases of the junction left unmatched. CDR1 MNHEY and CDR2 SVGAGI come from the germline V gene. This CDR3 has 16 amino acids.

In nucleotides, the CDR3 is TGTGCCTGGAGTTCGGGACTAGCGCACCCCAGCTCCTACGAGCAGTACTTC. Encoded protein: CAWSSGLAHPSSYEQYF. The chain carries TRBV30 and TRBJ2-7, with 10 bases matching TRBD2. V was pared by 2 bases and J by 0 bases, with 10 bases of the junction left unmatched. CDR3 length: 17 residues. CDR1 is GTSNPN and CDR2 is SVGIG in the germline V gene (reference sequence).

V and J are TRBV13 and TRBJ1-1; D is possibly TRBD1 (5 bases). Per germline, CDR1 PRHDT and CDR2 FYEKMQ (reference sequence). Trimming took off 0 bases at V and 1 base at J, with 9 bases between the two ends. The CDR3 runs 15 residues. CDR3 nucleotide sequence: TGTGCCAGCAGCTTAGGCCTGGGGGGGAACACTGAAGCTTTCTTT. Protein: CASSLGLGGNTEAFF.